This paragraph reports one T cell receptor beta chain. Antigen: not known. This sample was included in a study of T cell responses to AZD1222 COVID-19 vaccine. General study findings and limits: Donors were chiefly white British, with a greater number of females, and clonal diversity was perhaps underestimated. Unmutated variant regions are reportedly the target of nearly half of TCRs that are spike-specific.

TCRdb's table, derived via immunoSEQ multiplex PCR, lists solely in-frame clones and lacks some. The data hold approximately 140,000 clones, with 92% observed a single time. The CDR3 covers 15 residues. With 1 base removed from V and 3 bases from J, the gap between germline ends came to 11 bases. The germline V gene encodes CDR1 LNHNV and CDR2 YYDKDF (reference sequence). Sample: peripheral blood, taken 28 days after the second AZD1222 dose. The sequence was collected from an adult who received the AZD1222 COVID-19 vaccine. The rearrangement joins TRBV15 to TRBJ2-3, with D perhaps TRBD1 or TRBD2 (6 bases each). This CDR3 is CATSRGQGRTDTQYF. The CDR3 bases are TGTGCCACCAGCAGAGGGCAGGGGAGGACAGATACGCAGTATTTT.